The 21 T cell receptor beta chains below come from one sample, sequenced in a study of T cell changes during pregnancy in multiple sclerosis. TCRdb keeps only in-frame clones here, not all; method: immunoSEQ multiplex PCR. This table holds about 39,000 clones, around 93% found once. The sample consisted of CD8+ T cells from peripheral blood mononuclear cells, taken before pregnancy. These TCRs come from a female donor with multiple sclerosis, enrolled in a pregnancy study.

The chain uses TRBV27 and TRBJ2-7, with a possible D match to TRBD2 (5 bases). Trimming left V 9 bases short and J 0 bases short, with 12 bases between. This CDR3 region has 13 residues. Germline CDR1 MNHEY, CDR2 SMNVEV (reference sequence). The CDR3 sequence is CASASGSSYEQYF. The CDR3 nucleotides read TGTGCCAGTGCCTCGGGGAGCTCCTACGAGCAGTACTTC.

Turning to this clone: The same CDR3 also results from other DNA sequences found in this sample. The chain is built from TRBV6-1 and TRBJ2-7; possible D gene TRBD2, 5 bases. Per the germline V gene, CDR1 is MNHNS and CDR2 is SASEGT. Trimming removed 2 bases at V and 2 bases at J, with 16 bases between. The CDR3 is 16 amino acids. CDR3 in DNA: TGTGCCAGCAGTGAAACCCTTCCGGGGTTCGCCTACGAGCAGTACTTC. Translated, it gives CASSETLPGFAYEQYF.

The J gene is TRBJ2-7, the V gene TRBV19, with D perhaps matching TRBD2 (6 bases). V was trimmed by 9 bases and J by 5 bases, leaving 17 bases between them. The CDR3 totals 13 residues. Germline V gene data show CDR1 as LNHDA and CDR2 as SQIVND (reference sequence). The CDR3 DNA reads TGTGCCAGCAGACCCCTGGGAGGCGACGAGCAGTACTTC. Its protein is CASRPLGGDEQYF.

This sequence joins TRBV9 and TRBJ1-1; 8 positions agree with TRBD1. The CDR3 contains 13 residues. Germline trimming cut 4 bases from V and 4 bases from J; bases unmatched to any gene: 3. Germline CDR1 reads SGDLS; CDR2 reads YYNGEE. CDR3 sequence: CASSRTGGTEAFF. The CDR3 nucleotides read TGTGCCAGCAGCCGCACAGGGGGCACTGAAGCTTTCTTT. Full variable domain (missing parts from reference TRBV9 and TRBJ1-1): DSGVTQTPKHLITATGQRVTLRCSPRSGDLSVYWYQQSLDQGLQFLIQYYNGEERAKGNILERFSAQQFPDLHSELNLSSLELGDSALYFCASSRTGGTEAFFGQGTRLTVV.

The chain joins TRBV7-9 to TRBJ2-5; D is possibly TRBD1 (5 bases). This CDR3 region has 14 residues. The V gene's germline CDR1 is SEHNR and CDR2 FQNEAQ (reference sequence). V lost 6 bases and J 4 bases, leaving 15 bases between the germline ends. The CDR3 DNA sequence: TGTGCCAGCAGGCCTCATCCAGGGTCAGAGACCCAGTACTTC. Its protein product is CASRPHPGSETQYF.

This chain uses TRBV27 with TRBJ2-1; 8 bases match TRBD2. V gave up 3 bases and J gave up 1 base; unmatched junction bases: 5. The CDR3 length is 16 residues. CDR1 is MNHEY and CDR2 is SMNVEV in the germline V gene (reference sequence). The CDR3 loop reads CASSFGTRGSYNEQFF. For the CDR3, the DNA is TGTGCCAGCAGTTTCGGGACTAGGGGGTCCTACAATGAGCAGTTCTTC.

The rearrangement links TRBV27 to TRBJ2-7, with TRBD1 matching over 9 bases. The V and J ends lost 5 bases and 4 bases, in that order; junction bases with no gene match: 6. The CDR3 runs to 14 residues. Germline V gene lookup returns CDR1 MNHEY and CDR2 SMNVEV (reference sequence). The CDR3 here is CASSVGQGNYEQYF. For the CDR3, the DNA is TGTGCCAGCAGTGTGGGACAGGGAAATTACGAGCAGTACTTC.

The chain is built from TRBV9 and TRBJ2-1, with D unclear. The CDR3 has 18 amino acids. The V gene lost 7 bases and the J gene lost 3 bases, with 26 bases spanning the gap. Germline CDR1 and CDR2: SGDLS and YYNGEE. The CDR3 region is CASGQGWAKPENYNEQFF. As DNA, the CDR3 is TGTGCCAGCGGCCAAGGTTGGGCGAAACCCGAAAACTACAATGAGCAGTTCTTC.

This chain joins TRBV7-8 and TRBJ1-1; TRBD1 is a possible D gene (6 bases). This CDR3 is 15 amino acids long. The V gene's germline CDR1 is SGHVS and CDR2 FQNEAQ. V was clipped by 1 base and J by 5 bases, with 14 bases between them. The CDR3 DNA sequence: TGTGCCAGCAGCTTAGAAGTAGGGGGGGAGACTGAAGCTTTCTTT. This sequence encodes CASSLEVGGETEAFF. The variable domain in full, with the rest retrieved from reference TRBV7-8 and TRBJ1-1, is GAGVSQSPRYKVAKRGQDVALRCDPISGHVSLFWYQQALGQGPEFLTYFQNEAQLDKSGLPSDRFFAERPEGSVSTLKIQRTQQEDSAVYLCASSLEVGGETEAFFGQGTRLTVV.

The chain recombines TRBV5-1 with TRBJ1-2; 11 bases are shared with TRBD1. This CDR3 spans 14 amino acids. V lost 5 bases to trimming and J lost 4 bases; unmatched junction nucleotides: 4. Per the germline V gene, CDR1 is SGHRS and CDR2 is YFSETQ. The CDR3 protein is CASRGDRGTYGYTF. In nucleotides, the CDR3 is TGCGCCAGCAGAGGGGACAGGGGGACCTATGGCTACACCTTC.

This clone was detected only once. V is TRBV28 and J is TRBJ2-2; D might be TRBD2 (6 bases). V was trimmed by 4 bases and J by 2 bases, leaving 11 bases between them. This CDR3 region has 15 residues. Germline assignment: CDR1 MDHEN and CDR2 SYDVKM. The CDR3 is CASSSRDLNTGELFF. In DNA, the CDR3 is TGTGCCAGCAGTTCCCGGGACTTAAACACCGGGGAGCTGTTTTTT.

The chain combines TRBV2 with TRBJ2-1; tentatively, D is TRBD2 (7 bases). The germline V gene encodes CDR1 SNHLY and CDR2 FYNNEI. V was shortened by 4 bases and J by 5 bases, with 15 bases between the two germline ends. The CDR3 is made up of 15 amino acids. The CDR3 DNA sequence: TGTGCCAGCAGTGCGGGGGCGGGGGTAGACAATGAGCAGTTCTTC. Its translation: CASSAGAGVDNEQFF. The whole variable domain, remainder taken from reference TRBV2 and TRBJ2-1, is EPEVTQTPSHQVTQMGQEVILRCVPISNHLYFYWYRQILGQKVEFLVSFYNNEISEKSEIFDDQFSVERPDGSNFTLKIRSTKLEDSAMYFCASSAGAGVDNEQFFGPGTRLTVL.

The chain uses TRBV18 and TRBJ1-4, with D uncertain. The V and J ends lost 2 bases and 9 bases respectively, with 10 bases between them. The germline CDR1 and CDR2 sequences are KGHSH and LQKENI. The CDR3 is 13 residues long. CDR3 protein: CASSPSGRKKLFF. DNA for the CDR3: TGTGCCAGCTCACCATCAGGTCGAAAAAAACTGTTTTTT.

The genes are TRBV27 and TRBJ2-3; D might be TRBD2 (5 bases). The germline V gene encodes CDR1 MNHEY and CDR2 SMNVEV (reference sequence). This CDR3 contains 18 residues. Trimming shortened V by 3 bases and J by 2 bases, and 21 bases separated the two germline ends. CDR3 in amino acids: CASSFRPHAGHHTDTQYF. The CDR3 DNA sequence: TGTGCCAGCAGTTTTCGGCCCCACGCGGGTCACCACACAGATACGCAGTATTTT.

The chain has TRBV13 and TRBJ2-2; maybe TRBD1 (6 bases). CDR1 is PRHDT, CDR2 FYEKMQ, per germline (reference sequence). With 5 bases removed from V and 1 base from J, the gap between germline ends came to 14 bases. CDR3 length: 16 residues. The CDR3 region is CASSEDVRGNTGELFF. DNA for the CDR3: TGTGCCAGCAGCGAAGACGTCAGGGGGAACACCGGGGAGCTGTTTTTT.

The rearrangement links TRBV5-1 to TRBJ2-5, with a weak D call TRBD2 (5 bases). Per germline, CDR1 SGHRS and CDR2 YFSETQ. V gave up 0 bases and J gave up 5 bases, with 11 bases separating them. CDR3 length: 14 amino acids. CDR3: CASSLDMSGETQYF. The DNA for the CDR3 is TGCGCCAGCAGCTTGGATATGTCGGGGGAGACCCAGTACTTC.

The V call is TRBV6-5, the J call TRBJ2-3; D perhaps matches TRBD1 (6 bases). This CDR3 region has 15 residues. Looked up from germline, CDR1 is MNHEY and CDR2 is SVGAGI. The ends were cut back, 2 bases at V and 0 bases at J, with 9 bases in the middle. The CDR3 protein is CASSYGQSSTDTQYF. The DNA for the CDR3 is TGTGCCAGCAGTTACGGACAGTCAAGCACAGATACGCAGTATTTT.

The genes are TRBV14 and TRBJ1-2; the D is unclear. The germline V gene encodes CDR1 SGHDN and CDR2 FVKESK. Trimming pared 3 bases from V and 12 bases from J, leaving 17 bases between. The CDR3 loop spans 13 amino acids. CDR3 in DNA: TGTGCCAGCAGCCAGGAGGGCCAGGCAATTCACACCTTC. Translation gives CASSQEGQAIHTF.

The chain recombines TRBV7-9 with TRBJ2-5; 8 bases map to TRBD1. The CDR3 is 14 amino acids. The trim removed 5 bases at V and 5 bases at J, leaving 7 bases unmatched. The V gene's germline CDR1 is SEHNR and CDR2 FQNEAQ (reference sequence). DNA for the CDR3: TGTGCCAGCAGCGAAGGACAGGGTAGGGAGACCCAGTACTTC. Translating gives CASSEGQGRETQYF.

The chain recombines TRBV7-8 with TRBJ2-5; 9 bases match TRBD2. The CDR3 is made up of 16 amino acids. Germline CDR1 reads SGHVS; CDR2 reads FQNEAQ. Trimming at V came to 1 base and at J to 1 base, leaving 4 bases not matched to a gene. In DNA, the CDR3 is TGTGCCAGCAGCTTAGAGTTAGCGGGGGCCCAAGAGACCCAGTACTTC. This sequence encodes CASSLELAGAQETQYF.

V is TRBV27 and J is TRBJ1-5; D is uncertain. This CDR3 comprises 13 residues. Trimming removed 8 bases at V and 3 bases at J, with 11 bases between. CDR1 is MNHEY, CDR2 SMNVEV, per germline (reference sequence). CDR3 in DNA: TGTGCCAGCGGCGGCGTCTTCAATCAGCCCCAGCATTTT. Amino acids: CASGGVFNQPQHF.